This TCR beta chain was identified during a study of T cell responses to AZD1222 COVID-19 vaccine. Findings of the study overall: Repertoire sampling occurred only after the peak T cell response. Clonal diversity may have been underestimated in mostly white British donors. Baseline seropositives among AZD1222 recipients totaled only six.

The V end lost 7 bases, the J end lost 3 bases, and 9 bases lay between the germline ends. Germline V gene lookup returns CDR1 MDHEN and CDR2 SYDVKM. The CDR3 length is 12 residues. Produced via immunoSEQ multiplex PCR; TCRdb's table is partial and in-frame only. The table has about 120,000 clones, 75% to 95% seen once. To note about this clone: Antigen specificity is unknown.

Sequencing used peripheral blood, obtained 28 days after the second dose of the MenACWY control vaccine. J is TRBJ1-2 and V is TRBV28; D gene uncertain. This receptor was identified in an adult who received the MenACWY meningococcal vaccine as a control. The DNA of the CDR3 is TGTGCCAGCACCAAAGACCACTATGGCTACACCTTC. This gives the protein CASTKDHYGYTF.